This TCR beta chain was identified in a study of blood T cells in healthy people across ages. Study outcomes and limitations: Naive and antigen-experienced cells could not be conclusively compared, given unsorted PBMCs.

Samples had at least 6.5 million PBMCs isolated from them. Each sample yielded at least 5.5 micrograms of PBMC total RNA. From germline, CDR1 is SGHRS and CDR2 YFSETQ. CDR3 length equals 15 residues. Deletions cut 0 bases from V and 3 bases from J, with 12 bases between. As regards this clonotype: The antigen is not known.

A second roughly 6 to 11 cycle PCR used barcoded and J-beta primers. Every sample produced at least 2.5 million CDR3-containing paired-end reads. Each CDR3 protein gets one entry after TCRdb re-called the 5' RACE reads with MiXCR. The repertoire consists of over 1,200,000 distinct CDR3 sequences, with approximately 59% occurring once and the leading ten covering 6.5% to 8.5%. This TCR was sampled from a man in his late teens or twenties in good health. V usage is TRBV5-1 and J usage is TRBJ1-2; D is perhaps TRBD1 (6 bases). The sample was blood. CDR3 DNA sequence: TGCGCCAGCAGCTTGGCCGGACAGCTGTACTATGGCTACACCTTC. Residues: CASSLAGQLYYGYTF.